The 19 T cell receptor beta chains in this list originate from one sample, sequenced in a study of lymphopenia after photon versus proton radiotherapy. TCRdb's table, derived via immunoSEQ multiplex PCR, lists solely in-frame clones and lacks some. The top ten hold about 1.9% of the sample, which has around 55,000 clones, around 85% seen once. This specimen consisted of peripheral blood, obtained from a patient treated with proton-based radiotherapy. All receptors derive from a man between 60 and 75 years old with pancreatic cancer.

The J gene is TRBJ2-7, the V gene TRBV4-2; TRBD1 agrees at 7 bases. In germline, CDR1 is LGHNA, CDR2 YNFKEQ. J lost 0 bases, V lost 5 bases, and 4 bases had no gene match. CDR3 size: 14 residues. The CDR3 here is CASSMGDSSYEQYF. CDR3 coding DNA: TGTGCCAGCAGCATGGGGGACAGCTCCTACGAGCAGTACTTC.

This clone was found a few times. The chain has TRBV6-5 and TRBJ1-3; D unclear. This CDR3 spans 14 amino acids. CDR1 and CDR2 from the germline V gene are MNHEY and SVGAGI. With 0 bases removed from V and 1 base from J, the gap between germline ends came to 4 bases. The CDR3 bases are TGTGCCAGCAGTTACTCGGCGTCTGGAAACACCATATATTTT. It encodes CASSYSASGNTIYF.

The J gene is TRBJ1-5, the V gene TRBV6-1, with 8 positions matching TRBD1. This CDR3 contains 19 residues. CDR1 and CDR2 (germline): MNHNS, SASEGT. The V and J ends lost 2 bases and 6 bases, in that order; junction bases with no gene match: 18. DNA for the CDR3: TGTGCCAGCAGTGAACCCGGAGGAGGCGTCAGGGGGCGCGCTCAGCCCCAGCATTTT. Translating it yields CASSEPGGGVRGRAQPQHF.

The chain uses TRBV15 and TRBJ2-7; D is ambiguous. This CDR3 has 14 residues. Germline CDR1 is LNHNV and CDR2 is YYDKDF (reference sequence). V gave up 0 bases and J gave up 4 bases, with 10 bases separating them. The CDR3 spells CATSRDGSVYEQYF. For the CDR3, the DNA is TGTGCCACCAGCAGAGATGGAAGTGTGTACGAGCAGTACTTC.

The chain carries TRBV27 and TRBJ2-5, with D perhaps TRBD2 (5 bases). Germline V gene data show CDR1 as MNHEY and CDR2 as SMNVEV (reference sequence). Trimming pared 4 bases from V and 4 bases from J, leaving 16 bases between. The CDR3 loop spans 15 amino acids. CDR3: CASSSGIPPLETQYF. The CDR3 region has the DNA TGTGCCAGCAGTTCGGGGATCCCTCCTCTAGAGACCCAGTACTTC.

The chain joins TRBV2 to TRBJ2-2; TRBD2 agrees at 9 bases. Per germline, CDR1 SNHLY and CDR2 FYNNEI. CDR3 length equals 16 residues. V shed 6 bases, J shed 5 bases, and the junction held 10 bases outside the gene matches. CDR3 nucleotide sequence: TGTGCCAGCAGCCGGCGGGGACTAGCCGGTACCGGGGAGCTGTTTTTT. Encoded protein: CASSRRGLAGTGELFF.

The rearrangement links TRBV5-8 to TRBJ2-7, with 11 positions matching TRBD2. With 4 bases clipped from V and 0 bases from J, the junction kept 3 bases outside the gene matches. CDR3 length: 15 residues. Germline values: CDR1 SGHTS, CDR2 YDEGEE. DNA of the CDR3: TGTGCCAGCAGCCAAGGACTAGCGGGCTCCTACGAGCAGTACTTC. It codes for CASSQGLAGSYEQYF.

The genes are TRBV6-6 and TRBJ2-7; no reliable D call. Germline V CDR1 and CDR2: MNHNY, SVGAGI (reference sequence). V lost 2 bases, J lost 4 bases, and 12 bases lay in between. The CDR3 is 14 residues long. CDR3 in DNA: TGTGCCAGCAGTTACGACCGGACGAGGTACGAGCAGTACTTC. Amino acids: CASSYDRTRYEQYF.

The chain carries TRBV10-3 and TRBJ2-3; D is perhaps TRBD1 (5 bases). The V gene's germline CDR1 is ENHRY and CDR2 SYGVKD. Trimming took off 10 bases at V and 7 bases at J, with 12 bases between the two ends. The CDR3 contains 11 residues. The CDR3 DNA follows: TGTGCCACAAAGCAGGGCTATACGCAGTATTTT. Amino acid sequence: CATKQGYTQYF.

V usage is TRBV11-3 and J usage is TRBJ2-5, with 7 bases aligning to TRBD1. This CDR3 has 15 amino acids. Trimming took 5 bases from V and 5 from J; bases not matched to a gene: 11. Per germline, CDR1 SGHNT and CDR2 YENEEA. As DNA, the CDR3 is TGTGCCAGCAGCAGTCACAGGGGATCAAGGGAGACCCAGTACTTC. Translating it yields CASSSHRGSRETQYF.

The gene calls are TRBV6-5 and TRBJ2-5, with 8 bases matching TRBD1. With V trimmed by 5 bases and J by 5 bases, 10 bases remained unmatched. Germline V gene data show CDR1 as MNHEY and CDR2 as SVGAGI. The CDR3 consists of 15 residues. The CDR3 is CASSTTQGAGETQYF. Written as DNA, the CDR3 is TGTGCCAGCAGTACTACCCAGGGGGCCGGTGAGACCCAGTACTTC.

The chain recombines TRBV29-1 with TRBJ1-5; TRBD1 matches 8 bases. This CDR3 is built from 14 residues. V shed 4 bases and J 2 bases; nucleotides not matched to a gene: 4. Germline CDR1 SQVTM, CDR2 ANQGSEA. Written as DNA, the CDR3 is TGCAGCGTTGGGACAGGGATAGGCAATCAGCCCCAGCATTTT. It encodes CSVGTGIGNQPQHF.

The V and J genes are TRBV29-1 and TRBJ2-7; maybe TRBD2 (6 bases). The CDR3 consists of 12 residues. Germline CDR1 reads SQVTM; CDR2 reads ANQGSEA. The CDR3 loop reads CRAGTLGREQYF. DNA of the CDR3: TGCAGGGCCGGGACTCTTGGACGGGAGCAGTACTTC.

This clone was detected a few times. Here the CDR3 reads CARIRGANGYTF. The CDR3 coding sequence is TGTGCCAGAATCCGGGGGGCCAATGGCTACACCTTC. This sequence joins TRBV2 and TRBJ1-2; D may be TRBD1 (6 bases). This CDR3 spans 12 amino acids. V lost 9 bases and J lost 6, with 14 bases in between. Germline V gives CDR1 SNHLY, CDR2 FYNNEI. The full variable domain, in which reference TRBV2 and TRBJ1-2 provide the parts outside the CDR3, is EPEVTQTPSHQVTQMGQEVILRCVPISNHLYFYWYRQILGQKVEFLVSFYNNEISEKSEIFDDQFSVERPDGSNFTLKIRSTKLEDSAMYFCARIRGANGYTFGSGTRLTVV.

This chain connects TRBV7-6 to TRBJ2-7; D uncertain. V gave up 4 bases and J gave up 2 bases, with 9 bases separating them. The CDR3 length is 13 residues. Germline V gives CDR1 SGHVS, CDR2 FNYEAQ. CDR3: CASSSFRTYEQYF. In DNA, the CDR3 is TGTGCCAGCAGCTCCTTTCGGACCTACGAGCAGTACTTC.

The chain employs TRBV28 and TRBJ2-5; no clear D gene. Trimming took 5 bases from V and 9 from J, leaving 19 bases between them. This CDR3 contains 14 residues. Looked up from germline, CDR1 is MDHEN and CDR2 is SYDVKM. The CDR3 DNA follows: TGTGCCAGCAGTACCAGAATAGCCCCCTTTCCCCAGTACTTC. This gives the protein CASSTRIAPFPQYF.

The genes are TRBV5-4 and TRBJ2-5; D remains unclear. There are 14 residues in the CDR3. Germline V gene data show CDR1 as SGHNT and CDR2 as YYREEE (reference sequence). Trimming pared 0 bases from V and 1 base from J, leaving 7 bases between. The chain's CDR3 is CASSLDPFQETQYF. The DNA of the CDR3 is TGTGCCAGCAGCTTGGACCCGTTCCAAGAGACCCAGTACTTC. Combining the CDR3 with reference TRBV5-4 and TRBJ2-5 gives the whole variable domain ETGVTQSPTHLIKTRGQQVTLRCSSQSGHNTVSWYQQALGQGPQFIFQYYREEENGRGNFPPRFSGLQFPNYSSELNVNALELDDSALYLCASSLDPFQETQYFGPGTRLLVL.

This clone was seen only a few times. This chain joins TRBV28 and TRBJ2-2; 8 positions agree with TRBD2. V trimming: 6 bases; J trimming: 8 bases; junction bases outside the gene matches: 8. Germline assignment: CDR1 MDHEN and CDR2 SYDVKM. This CDR3 is built from 14 residues. CDR3 in DNA: TGTGCCAGCAGGCTATCGGGAGGGCGAGGGGAGCTGTTTTTT. Translated: CASRLSGGRGELFF.

In this sample, this clone turned up once. CDR3 coding DNA: TGCGCCAGCAGCTTGGAGCTAGCCGGCAGCGATGAGCAGTTCTTC. It is translated as CASSLELAGSDEQFF. V gene TRBV5-1 combines with J gene TRBJ2-1; D is perhaps TRBD2 (5 bases). Germline lookup yields CDR1 SGHRS and CDR2 YFSETQ. V lost 0 bases and J 8 bases, leaving 15 bases between the germline ends. The CDR3 sequence is 15 residues long.